The 11 T cell receptor beta chains below all came from one sample that was sequenced in a study of blood T cell repertoires in COVID-19. TCRdb's table, derived via immunoSEQ multiplex PCR, lists solely in-frame clones and lacks some. The sample carries some 40,000 clones, roughly 82% recorded once. Sequenced: peripheral blood. These TCRs come from a middle-aged man with active or convalescent COVID-19.

The rearrangement uses TRBV27 and TRBJ1-1; D is unresolved. The CDR3 covers 14 residues. Per germline, CDR1 MNHEY and CDR2 SMNVEV (reference sequence). The V end lost 6 bases, the J end lost 0 bases, and 11 bases lay between the germline ends. CDR3 nucleotides: TGTGCCAGCAGATTACAGTTACTGAACACTGAAGCTTTCTTT. This codes for CASRLQLLNTEAFF.

The CDR3: CASSLAATSGDLTDTQYF. The CDR3 coding sequence is TGTGCCAGCAGCTTAGCGGCGACTAGCGGGGACCTCACAGATACGCAGTATTTT. V gene TRBV11-1 combines with J gene TRBJ2-3; 11 nucleotides line up with TRBD2. The ends lost 0 bases at V and 2 bases at J; junction bases unmatched: 7. Germline V gene lookup returns CDR1 SGHAT and CDR2 FQDESV (reference sequence). The CDR3 consists of 18 residues.

This chain connects TRBV5-1 to TRBJ1-3, with D possibly matching TRBD1 (5 bases). V lost 6 bases and J lost 0, with 7 bases in between. In germline, CDR1 is SGHRS, CDR2 YFSETQ. The CDR3 covers 13 residues. This CDR3 reads CASTGHSGNTIYF. The CDR3 nucleotides are TGCGCCAGCACAGGACACTCTGGAAACACCATATATTTT.

In this sample, this clone turned up once. This sequence joins TRBV18 and TRBJ1-3; 7 nucleotides align to TRBD1. Germline CDR1 reads KGHSH; CDR2 reads LQKENI. The CDR3 is 17 amino acids. V lost 4 bases and J lost 4; bases outside the gene matches: 13. The CDR3 DNA reads TGTGCCAGCTCACAAGCCGCCGGGACAGCGATCGGAAACACCATATATTTT. Amino acid sequence: CASSQAAGTAIGNTIYF. Drawing the rest from reference TRBV18 and TRBJ1-3, the complete variable domain is NAGVMQNPRHLVRRRGQEARLRCSPMKGHSHVYWYRQLPEEGLKFMVYLQKENIIDESGMPKERFSAEFPKEGPSILRIQQVVRGDSAAYFCASSQAAGTAIGNTIYFGEGSWLTVV.

The chain is built from TRBV7-2 and TRBJ1-3, with 7 bases that match TRBD1. V shed 2 bases and J 0 bases; nucleotides not matched to a gene: 7. This CDR3 is built from 17 residues. In germline, CDR1 is SGHTA, CDR2 FQGNSA. CDR3 DNA sequence: TGTGCCAGCAGCTTACAAGGGGGCATTCCCTCTGGAAACACCATATATTTT. This translates into CASSLQGGIPSGNTIYF.

The chain links TRBV19 to TRBJ1-5; 8 bases map to TRBD1. The trim removed 6 bases at V and 7 bases at J, leaving 5 bases unmatched. Germline V lookup: CDR1 LNHDA, CDR2 SQIVND (reference sequence). The CDR3 is 13 residues long. CDR3 protein: CASRDRDRQPQHF. Here the CDR3 DNA reads TGTGCCAGTAGGGACAGGGACAGGCAGCCCCAGCATTTT.

In this sample, this clone turned up once. V and J are TRBV14 and TRBJ2-3, with TRBD2 identical over 15 bases. CDR1 and CDR2 (germline): SGHDN, FVKESK. The CDR3 covers 18 residues. The trim removed 4 bases at V and 4 bases at J, leaving 9 bases unmatched. In DNA form, the CDR3 reads TGTGCCAGCAGCCCCCGGACTAGCGGGGGGGCAGGGCCAGATACGCAGTATTTT. This gives the protein CASSPRTSGGAGPDTQYF.

This rearrangement joins TRBV2 to TRBJ2-7, with 10 bases identical to TRBD1. CDR1 is SNHLY, CDR2 FYNNEI, per germline. This CDR3 comprises 14 residues. The V and J ends lost 4 bases and 6 bases, in that order; junction bases with no gene match: 6. The CDR3 DNA sequence: TGTGCCAGCAGTGTCGAAGGACAGGGGGTCGAGCAGTACTTC. Its translation is CASSVEGQGVEQYF.

The genes are TRBV7-2 and TRBJ2-2; 8 bases are a match to TRBD2. The V gene end was trimmed by 10 bases and the J gene end by 3 bases; junction bases not matched to a gene: 13. This CDR3 is 16 amino acids long. Germline V gene data show CDR1 as SGHTA and CDR2 as FQGNSA. The CDR3 is CAKGFGGAIDTGELFF. In DNA form, the CDR3 reads TGTGCCAAGGGGTTCGGGGGGGCCATAGACACCGGGGAGCTGTTTTTT. Based on the CDR3 plus reference TRBV7-2 and TRBJ2-2, the full variable domain is GAGVSQSPSNKVTEKGKDVELRCDPISGHTALYWYRQSLGQGLEFLIYFQGNSAPDKSGLPSDRFSAERTGGSVSTLTIQRTQQEDSAVYLCAKGFGGAIDTGELFFGEGSRLTVL.

The rearrangement links TRBV18 to TRBJ1-1, with TRBD1 matching over 8 bases. The CDR3 length is 16 residues. The ends lost 3 bases at V and 2 bases at J; junction bases unmatched: 8. The germline gives CDR1 KGHSH, CDR2 LQKENI. The CDR3 nucleotides are TGTGCCAGCTCACCCCTCTCAGGGGGCCCCAACACTGAAGCTTTCTTT. It is translated as CASSPLSGGPNTEAFF.

This chain joins TRBV19 and TRBJ1-4, with 7 bases matching TRBD1. The CDR3 is made up of 15 amino acids. The V gene end was trimmed by 5 bases and the J gene end by 5 bases; junction bases not matched to a gene: 8. Germline assignment: CDR1 LNHDA and CDR2 SQIVND (reference sequence). In nucleotides, the CDR3 is TGTGCCAGTAGTGGAAGACAGGGCCAGAATGAAAAACTGTTTTTT. Residues: CASSGRQGQNEKLFF.